Each of the 9 T cell receptor beta chains below was sequenced from the same sample in a study of Ad26.COV2.S vaccination and SARS-CoV-2 variants. The assay was immunoSEQ multiplex PCR, and TCRdb's table has in-frame clones only and misses some. The table has about 400,000 clones, about 85% seen once. This sample's treatment: around 19 received Ad26.COV2.S at low or high dose, single or two shots; a few received placebo; per-sample allocation not given. Samples analyzed were those drawn on day 63 after the first vaccine or placebo injection. The material sequenced was peripheral blood, taken in a trial of Ad26.COV2.S vaccine versus placebo. Receptor source: a person aged 18-60 years who received the Ad26.COV2.S COVID-19 vaccine or a placebo.

V and J are TRBV5-1 and TRBJ2-2, with D perhaps TRBD1 (6 bases). Deletions cut 0 bases from V and 0 bases from J, with 21 bases between. This CDR3 contains 20 residues. Per the germline V gene, CDR1 is SGHRS and CDR2 is YFSETQ. The CDR3 reads CASSLAVFARGPTNTGELFF. The CDR3 bases are TGCGCCAGCAGCTTGGCAGTTTTTGCCAGGGGACCTACGAACACCGGGGAGCTGTTTTTT.

Written as DNA, the CDR3 is TGTGCCAGCAGCTTAGAACAGGGAGCCACTGAAGCTTTCTTT. It is translated as CASSLEQGATEAFF. The rearrangement links TRBV11-2 to TRBJ1-1; D perhaps matches TRBD1 (6 bases). The CDR3 length is 14 residues. V lost 0 bases, J lost 4 bases, and 9 bases lay in between. Germline CDR1 SGHAT, CDR2 FQNNGV. The complete variable domain, with remaining parts taken from reference TRBV11-2 and TRBJ1-1, reads EAGVAQSPRYKIIEKRQSVAFWCNPISGHATLYWYQQILGQGPKLLIQFQNNGVVDDSQLPKDRFSAERLKGVDSTLKIQPAKLEDSAVYLCASSLEQGATEAFFGQGTRLTVV.

The V and J genes are TRBV4-3 and TRBJ1-1; a weak D match, TRBD1 (5 bases). The CDR3 length is 15 residues. The germline gives CDR1 LGHNA, CDR2 YSLEER. V was pared by 0 bases and J by 4 bases, with 12 bases between. The CDR3 loop is CASSQDSFRATEAFF. CDR3 in DNA: TGCGCCAGCAGCCAAGATTCGTTCAGGGCCACTGAAGCTTTCTTT.

The chain employs TRBV7-2 and TRBJ1-3; tentatively, D is TRBD1 (5 bases). The germline V gene has CDR1 SGHTA and CDR2 FQGNSA. Trimming removed 2 bases from V and 4 bases from J, with 15 bases in between. CDR3 length: 16 amino acids. The CDR3 reads CASSLTGGTPGNTIYF. CDR3 nucleotides: TGTGCCAGCAGCTTAACCGGGGGAACCCCCGGAAACACCATATATTTT. Combining the CDR3 with reference TRBV7-2 and TRBJ1-3 gives the whole variable domain GAGVSQSPSNKVTEKGKDVELRCDPISGHTALYWYRQSLGQGLEFLIYFQGNSAPDKSGLPSDRFSAERTGGSVSTLTIQRTQQEDSAVYLCASSLTGGTPGNTIYFGEGSWLTVV.

This chain links TRBV2 with TRBJ2-1, with 7 bases aligning to TRBD1. The CDR3 extends over 12 amino acids. Looked up from germline, CDR1 is SNHLY and CDR2 is FYNNEI. The trim removed 4 bases at V and 7 bases at J, leaving 1 base unmatched. CDR3 in amino acids: CASSGTGNEQFF. The CDR3 DNA reads as TGTGCCAGCAGTGGGACAGGAAATGAGCAGTTCTTC.

This CDR3 is CASSYPGGRGYTF. CDR3 in DNA: TGTGCCAGCAGCTACCCAGGGGGCCGTGGCTACACCTTC. This sequence joins TRBV7-9 and TRBJ1-2; 8 bases are a match to TRBD1. The CDR3 has 13 amino acids. Losses at the gene ends were 4 bases for V and 7 bases for J; bases not matched to a gene: 5. Germline CDR1 and CDR2: SEHNR and FQNEAQ (reference sequence).

V is TRBV5-1 and J is TRBJ1-6; D call uncertain. CDR3 length equals 14 residues. V shed 0 bases and J shed 10 bases, with 11 bases lying between them. Germline CDR1 reads SGHRS; CDR2 reads YFSETQ. The CDR3: CASSLDQEVSPLHF. The CDR3, as DNA: TGCGCCAGCAGCTTGGACCAGGAGGTATCACCCCTCCACTTT.

This clone was recorded a few times. The chain is built from TRBV6-1 and TRBJ1-5; D is unclear. Germline-derived CDR1 and CDR2 are MNHNS and SASEGT. The CDR3 is 12 residues long. V was shortened by 2 bases and J by 6 bases, with 5 bases between the two germline ends. CDR3 sequence (DNA): TGTGCCAGCAGTGAAATTGCTCAGCCCCAGCATTTT. Translation: CASSEIAQPQHF.

This clone was recorded once. This chain uses TRBV25-1 with TRBJ1-4, with 9 bases matching TRBD1. Germline V gene lookup returns CDR1 MGHDK and CDR2 SYGVNS. This CDR3 region has 15 residues. Trimming at V came to 4 bases and at J to 8 bases, leaving 8 bases not matched to a gene. The CDR3 region is CASSGPGQGGEKLFF. The CDR3 DNA follows: TGTGCCAGCAGTGGACCGGGACAGGGTGGCGAAAAACTGTTTTTT.